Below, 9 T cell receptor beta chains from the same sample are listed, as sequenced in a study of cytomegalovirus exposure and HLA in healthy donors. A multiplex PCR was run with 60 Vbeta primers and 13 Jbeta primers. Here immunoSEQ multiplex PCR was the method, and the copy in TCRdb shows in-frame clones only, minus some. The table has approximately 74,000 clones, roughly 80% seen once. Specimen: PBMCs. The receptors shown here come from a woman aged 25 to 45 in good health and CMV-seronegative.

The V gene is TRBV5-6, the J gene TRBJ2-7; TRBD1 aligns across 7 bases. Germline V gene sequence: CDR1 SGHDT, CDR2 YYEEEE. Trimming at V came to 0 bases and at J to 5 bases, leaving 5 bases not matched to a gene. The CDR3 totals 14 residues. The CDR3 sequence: CASSLVGTEDEQYF. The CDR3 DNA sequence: TGTGCCAGCAGCTTGGTAGGGACAGAAGACGAGCAGTACTTC.

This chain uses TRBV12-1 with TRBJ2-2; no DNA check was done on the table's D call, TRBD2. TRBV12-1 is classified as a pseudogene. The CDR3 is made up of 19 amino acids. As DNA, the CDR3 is TGTGCCAGCAGCTCACCTCGGGAGGGGAAGGCCCAGAACACCGGGGAGCTGTTTTTT. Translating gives CASSSPREGKAQNTGELFF.

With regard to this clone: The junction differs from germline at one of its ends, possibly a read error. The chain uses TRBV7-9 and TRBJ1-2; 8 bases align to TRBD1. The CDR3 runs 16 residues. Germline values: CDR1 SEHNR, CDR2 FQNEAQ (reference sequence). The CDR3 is CSSSPSQGTGRRGYTF. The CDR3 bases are TGTTCCAGCAGCCCCTCCCAAGGGACAGGAAGGCGAGGCTACACCTTC.

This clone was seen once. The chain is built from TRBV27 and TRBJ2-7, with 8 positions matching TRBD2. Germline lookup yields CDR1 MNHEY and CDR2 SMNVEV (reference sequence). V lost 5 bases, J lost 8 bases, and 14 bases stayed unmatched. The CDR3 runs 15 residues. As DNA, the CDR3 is TGTGCCAGCAGTCCACGGGCGGGGGGCTTCATGAAGCAGTACTTC. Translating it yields CASSPRAGGFMKQYF.

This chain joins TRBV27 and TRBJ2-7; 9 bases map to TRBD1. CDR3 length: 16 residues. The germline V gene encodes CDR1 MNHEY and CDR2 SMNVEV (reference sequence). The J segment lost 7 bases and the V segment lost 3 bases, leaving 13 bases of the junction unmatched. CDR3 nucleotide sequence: TGTGCCAGCAGTTTTCACCGGGACAGGGACCACTGGGAGCAGTACTTC. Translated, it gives CASSFHRDRDHWEQYF.

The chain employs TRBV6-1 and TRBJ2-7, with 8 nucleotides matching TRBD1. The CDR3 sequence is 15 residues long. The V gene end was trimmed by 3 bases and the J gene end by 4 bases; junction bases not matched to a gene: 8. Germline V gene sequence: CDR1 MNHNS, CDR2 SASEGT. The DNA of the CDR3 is TGTGCCAGCAGTGAGGGCGGGGACAGGAGATACGAGCAGTACTTC. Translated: CASSEGGDRRYEQYF.

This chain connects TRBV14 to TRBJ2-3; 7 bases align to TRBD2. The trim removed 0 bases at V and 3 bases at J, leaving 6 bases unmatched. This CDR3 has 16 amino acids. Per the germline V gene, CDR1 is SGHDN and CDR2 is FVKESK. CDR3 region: CASSQDRPAGTDTQYF. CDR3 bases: TGTGCCAGCAGCCAAGATCGGCCAGCGGGGACAGATACGCAGTATTTT.

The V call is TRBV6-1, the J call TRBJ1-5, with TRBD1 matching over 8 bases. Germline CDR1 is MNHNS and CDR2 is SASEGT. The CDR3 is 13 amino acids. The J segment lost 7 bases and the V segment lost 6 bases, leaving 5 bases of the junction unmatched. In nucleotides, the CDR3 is TGTGCCAGCAGACAGGGGGTAGGGCAGCCCCAGCATTTT. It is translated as CASRQGVGQPQHF.

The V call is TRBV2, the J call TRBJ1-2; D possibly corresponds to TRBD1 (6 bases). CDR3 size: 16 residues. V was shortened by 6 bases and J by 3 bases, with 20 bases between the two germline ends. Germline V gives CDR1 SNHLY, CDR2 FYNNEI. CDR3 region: CASRPDSSPLDYGYTF. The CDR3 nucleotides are TGTGCCAGCAGGCCGGACAGTTCGCCCCTAGACTATGGCTACACCTTC.